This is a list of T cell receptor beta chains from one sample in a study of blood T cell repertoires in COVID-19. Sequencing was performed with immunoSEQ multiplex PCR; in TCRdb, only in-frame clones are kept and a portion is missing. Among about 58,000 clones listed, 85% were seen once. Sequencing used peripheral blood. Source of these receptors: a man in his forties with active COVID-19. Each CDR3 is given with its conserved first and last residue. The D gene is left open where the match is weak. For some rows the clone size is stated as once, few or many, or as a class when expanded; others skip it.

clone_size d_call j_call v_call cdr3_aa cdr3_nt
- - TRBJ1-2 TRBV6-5 CASGDRFGGYTF TGTGCCAGCGGCGACAGGTTCGGCGGCTACACCTTC
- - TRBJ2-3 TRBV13 CATGVADTQYF TGTGCCACCGGGGTGGCAGATACGCAGTATTTT
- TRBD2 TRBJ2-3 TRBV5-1 CASSLGTSGGTDTQYF TGCGCCAGCAGCTTGGGGACTAGCGGCGGCACAGATACGCAGTATTTT
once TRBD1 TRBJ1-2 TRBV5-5 CASSRLGIRTGGYYGYTF TGTGCCAGCAGCCGACTAGGAATCCGGACAGGGGGGTACTATGGCTACACCTTC
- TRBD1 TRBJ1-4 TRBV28 CASRVDRLREKLFF TGTGCCAGCAGGGTGGACAGGCTTCGTGAAAAACTGTTTTTT
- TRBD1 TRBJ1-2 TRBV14 CASSHLQGAGHGYTF TGTGCCAGCAGCCACCTACAGGGGGCCGGACATGGCTACACCTTC
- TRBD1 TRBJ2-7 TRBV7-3 CASSLSGGVGVYEQYF TGTGCCAGCAGCTTATCAGGGGGCGTAGGGGTCTACGAGCAGTACTTC
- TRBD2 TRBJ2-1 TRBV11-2 CASSPRLAGVYNEQFF TGTGCCAGCAGCCCCAGACTAGCGGGGGTCTACAATGAGCAGTTCTTC
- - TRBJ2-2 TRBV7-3 CASSPTGLTNTGELFF TGTGCCAGCAGCCCTACAGGCCTAACGAACACCGGGGAGCTGTTTTTT
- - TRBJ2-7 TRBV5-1 CASSLTPYEQYF TGCGCCAGCAGCCTGACACCCTACGAGCAGTACTTC
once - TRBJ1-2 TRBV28 CASSLLQGRNYGYTF TGTGCCAGCAGCCTCCTACAGGGTCGGAACTATGGCTACACCTTC
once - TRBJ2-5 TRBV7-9 CASSLTGTTGETQYF TGTGCCAGCAGCTTAACCGGGACAACCGGGGAGACCCAGTACTTC
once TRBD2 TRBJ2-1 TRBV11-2 CASSPEPGLATYNEQFF TGTGCCAGCAGCCCGGAGCCGGGACTAGCGACCTACAATGAGCAGTTCTTC
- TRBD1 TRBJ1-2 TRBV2 CASSGTGDYGYTF TGTGCCAGCAGTGGGACAGGGGACTATGGCTACACCTTC
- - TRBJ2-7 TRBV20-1 CSEGTSGQQYF TGCAGTGAGGGGACTTCCGGCCAGCAGTACTTC
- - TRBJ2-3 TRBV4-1 CASSLKGASGTDTQYF TGCGCCAGCAGCCTCAAAGGGGCTAGCGGCACAGATACGCAGTATTTT
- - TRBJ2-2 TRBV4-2 CASSQEIGGNTGELFF TGTGCCAGCAGCCAAGAAATAGGCGGGAACACCGGGGAGCTGTTTTTT
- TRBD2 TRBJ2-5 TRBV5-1 CASSLGEGETQYF TGCGCCAGCAGCTTGGGGGAGGGAGAGACCCAGTACTTC
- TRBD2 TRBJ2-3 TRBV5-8 CASSLGLAGGPDTQYF TGTGCCAGCAGCTTGGGACTAGCGGGAGGGCCCGATACGCAGTATTTT
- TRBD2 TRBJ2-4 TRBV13 CASSSRTSGELAKNIQYF TGTGCCAGCAGCTCCCGGACTAGCGGAGAACTAGCCAAAAACATTCAGTACTTC
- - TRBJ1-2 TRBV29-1 CSVEVMTGNYGYTF TGCAGCGTTGAAGTAATGACAGGAAACTATGGCTACACCTTC
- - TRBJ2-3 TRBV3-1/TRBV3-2 CASSHLLRVDTQYF TGTGCCAGCAGCCACCTACTCAGGGTCGATACGCAGTATTTT
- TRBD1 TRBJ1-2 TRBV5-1 CASSLDRGIGGYTF TGCGCCAGCAGCTTGGACAGGGGGATTGGTGGCTACACCTTC
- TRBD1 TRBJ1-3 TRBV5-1 CASSPGQGARGNTIYF TGCGCCAGCAGCCCCGGACAGGGGGCGAGAGGAAACACCATATATTTT